This T cell receptor (beta chain) was identified in a study of T cells in Graves' hyperthyroidism and ophthalmopathy. Points from the study as a whole: Ophthalmopathy cases were set apart from stable hyperthyroidism by a 13 V-J model.

Researchers amplified the TCR beta CDR3 regions from RNA transcripts. The TCR CDR3 first-round RT-PCR relied on the HTBI primer set. TCRdb called the multiplex PCR reads again in MiXCR, with one record for every CDR3 protein. The sample lists roughly 720,000 distinct CDR3 sequences; 17% were seen once. This clonotype was found a few times. Its antigen is as yet unknown. The sample was blood. This TCR was sampled from a man aged 50 or older with Graves' hyperthyroidism.

The DNA for the CDR3 is TGTGCTAGTGGTTTGGTAGGGCTGGGGCCGCCCACTGAAGCTTTCTTT. This codes for CASGLVGLGPPTEAFF. The V call is TRBV12-5, the J call TRBJ1-1; D may be TRBD1 (5 bases). V dropped 0 bases and J dropped 4 bases, with 15 bases sitting between them. Germline lookup yields CDR1 LGHNT and CDR2 FRNRAP. The CDR3 loop spans 16 amino acids.